A selection of T cell receptor beta chains follows, all from one sample in a study of Ad26.COV2.S vaccination and SARS-CoV-2 variants. Sequenced by immunoSEQ multiplex PCR; TCRdb stores in-frame clones only, minus some. The sample records roughly 500,000 clones, 80% to 90% being singletons. Here the sequenced sample was peripheral blood, taken in a trial of Ad26.COV2.S vaccine versus placebo. All receptors come from a person between 18 and 65 years old who received the Ad26.COV2.S COVID-19 vaccine or a placebo. Each CDR3 is given with its conserved first and last residue. A D gene is named only where the DNA matches it firmly. Size is omitted from some rows. Given values are once, few, many or a class for expanded clones.

v_call,cdr3_length,d_call,j_call,clone_size,cdr3_aa,cdr3_nt
TRBV5-1,15,.,TRBJ1-3,.,CASSPDRLAGNTIYF,TGCGCCAGCAGCCCGGACAGATTAGCTGGAAACACCATATATTTT
TRBV7-9,15,.,TRBJ1-4,.,CASSLRQGANEKLFF,TGTGCCAGCAGCCTACGTCAGGGCGCTAATGAAAAACTGTTTTTT
TRBV7-9,13,.,TRBJ1-1,.,CASSSRTVTEAFF,TGTGCCAGCAGCTCCAGGACCGTTACTGAAGCTTTCTTT
TRBV5-1,14,.,TRBJ2-3,.,CASSLQGLTDTQYF,TGCGCCAGCAGCTTACAGGGCCTCACAGATACGCAGTATTTT
TRBV7-2,12,.,TRBJ2-2,.,CASTQGAGELFF,TGTGCCAGCACTCAGGGTGCTGGGGAGCTGTTTTTT
TRBV6-2/TRBV6-3,15,.,TRBJ1-6,.,CASSYSEATNSPLHF,TGTGCCAGCAGTTACTCGGAGGCGACAAATTCACCCCTCCACTTT
TRBV2,17,TRBD1,TRBJ1-2,.,CASSAHGTDISNYGYTF,TGTGCCAGCAGTGCCCACGGGACAGACATATCTAACTATGGCTACACCTTC
TRBV28,15,.,TRBJ1-6,.,CASTSVISYNSPLHF,TGTGCCAGCACCTCGGTGATCTCCTATAATTCACCCCTCCACTTT
TRBV6-5,12,.,TRBJ1-1,.,CASGVGDTEAFF,TGTGCCAGCGGGGTGGGGGACACTGAAGCTTTCTTT
TRBV6-6,11,.,TRBJ1-1,.,CASTVNTEAFF,TGTGCCAGCACGGTGAACACTGAAGCTTTCTTT
TRBV3-1/TRBV3-2,14,.,TRBJ1-1,.,CASSFLAGVTEAFF,TGTGCCAGCAGTTTTCTAGCAGGGGTCACTGAAGCTTTCTTT
TRBV2,14,.,TRBJ1-2,.,CASRRSRGADGYTF,TGTGCCAGCCGAAGGTCCAGGGGTGCGGATGGCTACACCTTC
TRBV5-4,14,TRBD1,TRBJ2-1,.,CASSRDRGYNEQFF,TGTGCCAGCAGTAGGGACAGGGGTTACAATGAGCAGTTCTTC
TRBV9,15,.,TRBJ2-2,.,CASSRWAGGTGELFF,TGTGCCAGCAGTCGGTGGGCCGGAGGCACCGGGGAGCTGTTTTTT
TRBV7-9,14,.,TRBJ2-3,few,CASIAHSSTDTQYF,TGTGCCAGTATAGCACACTCTAGCACAGATACGCAGTATTTT
TRBV29-1,14,.,TRBJ2-5,.,CSAGRGALQETQYF,TGCAGCGCCGGAAGGGGCGCTCTTCAAGAGACCCAGTACTTC
TRBV5-4,15,.,TRBJ2-2,once,CASSLDSESHGELFF,TGTGCCAGCAGCTTGGATTCAGAATCTCACGGGGAGCTGTTTTTT
TRBV6-5,14,TRBD2,TRBJ2-5,.,CATGTSGGQETQYF,TGTGCCACCGGGACTAGCGGGGGCCAAGAGACCCAGTACTTC